This T cell receptor beta chain is from a study of CD8 T cells in Susac syndrome. The V end lost 5 bases, the J end lost 1 base, and 17 bases lay between the germline ends. Germline V CDR1 and CDR2: LGHDT, YNNKEL (reference sequence). The CDR3 totals 17 residues. The multiple sclerosis controls comprised treatment-naive patients whose relapsing-remitting disease was stable or active. Purification of the CD8+ and CD4+ T cells relied on negative isolation, and TEMRA cells underwent FACS enrichment. Random hexamers primed reverse transcription of about 0.45 to 1 ug RNA. TCR beta CDR3 was amplified by immunoSEQ multiplex PCR. This amplification extended across 54 Vbeta and 13 Jbeta segments. A single record per CDR3 protein comes from TCRdb applying MiXCR to the immunoSEQ multiplex PCR reads. The sample carries 200,000 or so distinct CDR3 sequences, around 96% recorded once.

The rearrangement joins TRBV3-1 to TRBJ2-2; D is undetermined. Sequenced material: CD4+ T cells from PBMCs. The receptor was isolated from a human donor with multiple sclerosis. The CDR3 DNA reads TGTGCCAGCAGCTATAATATCCTCCTCCTGAACACCGGGGAGCTGTTTTTT. Translated, it gives CASSYNILLLNTGELFF.